The rows below give T cell receptor beta chains drawn from one sample of a study of blood T cell repertoires in COVID-19. This table comes from immunoSEQ multiplex PCR, and its TCRdb copy is limited to in-frame clones, with some not included. The table lists around 99,000 clones, about 87% of them singletons. The sample consisted of peripheral blood. These receptor sequences come from a man aged 50 to 59 with active or convalescent COVID-19. Both conserved end residues are part of each CDR3. Each record gives: V gene, J gene, D gene, CDR3 DNA, CDR3 protein. D genes are given only for firm matches.

TRBV7-2,TRBJ1-3,.,TGTGCCAGCAGCTTAGAGCAGGCCGCCTCTGGAAACACCATATATTTT,CASSLEQAASGNTIYF
TRBV24-1,TRBJ2-5,TRBD1,TGTGCCACCAGTGATCTACAGGGGGCTCATGAGACCCAGTACTTC,CATSDLQGAHETQYF
TRBV7-8,TRBJ1-4,.,TGTGCCAGCAGACAAACAAGCGTCGGCGAAAAACTGTTTTTT,CASRQTSVGEKLFF
TRBV18,TRBJ1-2,TRBD1,TGTGCCAGCTCACGATCGGGACAGGGACCAAACTATGGCTACACCTTC,CASSRSGQGPNYGYTF
TRBV2,TRBJ1-5,TRBD1,TGTGCCAGCAGTGGACAGGGTTCTCAGCCCCAGCATTTT,CASSGQGSQPQHF
TRBV11-2,TRBJ2-2,.,TGTGCCAGCAGCTGGACTCGCGGATCGAACACCGGGGAGCTGTTTTTT,CASSWTRGSNTGELFF
TRBV7-6,TRBJ2-5,TRBD1,TGTGCCAGCAGCTACCGACAGGGGGAATACGAGACCCAGTACTTC,CASSYRQGEYETQYF
TRBV4-3,TRBJ1-2,.,TGCGCCAGCAGCCAAGTACAGGGCCTTAACTATGGCTACACCTTC,CASSQVQGLNYGYTF
TRBV2,TRBJ2-6,TRBD1,TGTGCCAGCAGTTATGACAGGGACCCCCTCGGGGCCAACGTCCTGACTTTC,CASSYDRDPLGANVLTF
TRBV2,TRBJ1-1,TRBD1,TGTGCCAGCAGCAAGGGACAGGGAATAGGGACTGAAGCTTTCTTT,CASSKGQGIGTEAFF
TRBV19,TRBJ1-1,.,TGTGCCAGCAGGAACTCCGAGGGAGCTTTCTTT,CASRNSEGAFF
TRBV27,TRBJ1-5,.,TGTGCCAGCAGGGACCGGGGGGCGATTCAGCCCCAGCATTTT,CASRDRGAIQPQHF
TRBV11-3,TRBJ2-4,TRBD1,TGTGCCAGCAGCCTTGCTCCAGGGGGCATTCAGTACTTC,CASSLAPGGIQYF
TRBV18,TRBJ1-1,.,TGTGCCAGCTCCGCTTTTGGGCAATTGAACACTGAAGCTTTCTTT,CASSAFGQLNTEAFF
TRBV19,TRBJ2-6,.,TGTGCCAGTAGCCTACAGGGACCGCATGACTCTGGGGCCAACGTCCTGACTTTC,CASSLQGPHDSGANVLTF
TRBV28,TRBJ1-1,.,TGTGCCAGCAGTAACCTCGGGCAGGGCGTGACTTTCTTT,CASSNLGQGVTFF
TRBV30,TRBJ2-5,.,TGTGCCTGGAGCGCCTCCCCGCGTATGGAGACCCAGTACTTC,CAWSASPRMETQYF
TRBV5-4,TRBJ2-3,.,TGTGCCAGCAGCTTGGTGGGGAGGCGCACAGATACGCAGTATTTT,CASSLVGRRTDTQYF
TRBV6-1,TRBJ1-3,.,TGTGCCAGCAGTGAAGCGCAGGGTGGTGGAAACACCATATATTTT,CASSEAQGGGNTIYF
TRBV11-2,TRBJ1-3,.,TGTGCCAGCAGCTTGATAGCTCTTGGAAACACCATATATTTT,CASSLIALGNTIYF
TRBV28,TRBJ2-7,TRBD2,TGTGCCAGCAGTCTCCAGGGGGGAGCGGGAGGGCCAGGGACCTACGAGCAGTACTTC,CASSLQGGAGGPGTYEQYF
TRBV11-2,TRBJ1-1,.,TGTGCCAGCAGCTCGTCGAACGGGGGTAAAGCTTTCTTT,CASSSSNGGKAFF